Reported below is one T cell receptor beta chain. The CDR3 ends on some other residue instead of the conserved phenylalanine or tryptophan, so this is likely a read error. The limits of the CDR3 on the DNA are not certain, so only TCRdb's listed CDR3 is given. Original data processing: Using reference gene primer amplification, nucleated cell counts were estimated. The protocol was immunoSEQ multiplex PCR, while the TCRdb copy is restricted to in-frame clones and leaves out a portion. That table supplies the V and J calls and clone size; D and trimming were determined from the DNA. The data show 110,000 to 150,000 clones, around 86% seen once. The data were obtained in a study of blood T cell repertoires in COVID-19. Overall study: Acute and convalescent COVID-19 specimens originated in the United States, Italy and Spain.

From germline, CDR1 is MDHEN and CDR2 SYDVKM. The CDR3 extends over 13 residues, inclusive of both ends. The chain links TRBV28 to TRBJ1-5; TRBD1, the table's D call, was not compared with the DNA. This TCR was recovered from a human donor in a cohort sampled during active COVID-19. Sequencing was done on a sample of peripheral blood. The CDR3 sequence: CASSLRTGGLSLI.